The clone carrying this TCR beta chain was detected ten times or more. What it recognizes is unknown. Diagnoses were established using clinical symptoms, serum thyroxine and TRAb, thyroid ultrasound and orbital computed tomography. The data were taken from a study of T cells in Graves' hyperthyroidism and ophthalmopathy. Across the study: Once the initial diagnosis was made, peripheral blood was obtained before any treatment.

RNA transcripts provided the source from which TCR beta CDR3 regions were amplified. Primed by the HTBI set, a first-round RT-PCR was run on the TCR CDR3. A single record per CDR3 protein comes from TCRdb applying MiXCR to the multiplex PCR reads. The table has 95,000 to 110,000 distinct CDR3 sequences, approximately 48% seen once. The study, taken as a whole, reports: Ophthalmopathy stood apart from stable hyperthyroidism in a 13 V-J model.

Sequencing was done on a sample of blood. This TCR was recovered from a man in his forties with Graves' hyperthyroidism.

This CDR3 is CASKVGGGPGAQYF. CDR3 DNA: TGTGCCAGCAAGGTGGGCGGGGGGCCCGGGGCCCAGTACTTC. The rearrangement links TRBV7-8 to TRBJ2-5, with 8 bases aligning to TRBD2. The trim removed 7 bases at V and 9 bases at J, leaving 13 bases unmatched. The germline V gene has CDR1 SGHVS and CDR2 FQNEAQ. CDR3 length: 14 amino acids.